The source of this T cell receptor (beta chain) is a study of human T cells and chemical hapten exposure. Study-level background: The study traced per-sample TCR yield variation mainly to small differences in pooled library volumes. General study results and limits: There was no change with DPC sensitization in TCRs above 1 in 1000 frequency.

Time point of the sample: healthy volunteer bleed at 2 weeks. Unfractionated whole blood yielded the extracted total RNA. This clonotype was picked up many times. Antigen specificity is unknown. There are 12 residues in the CDR3. Between the trimmed V and J ends, which lost 5 bases and 3 bases, there was a span of 7 bases. Germline-derived CDR1 and CDR2 are SQVTM and ANQGSEA. Unique molecular identifiers were affixed to discrete cDNA molecules within the library. Authors' analysis steps: Samples contained a median of roughly 99,000 TCRs, with a range of about 23,224 to 690,600. TCRdb reprocessed the RACE reads with MiXCR, giving one entry per CDR3 protein. The V and J calls, along with clone size, are taken from TCRdb and not from the paper's own processing. The sample carries about 45,000 distinct CDR3 sequences, about 4.1% recorded once.

Source material: whole blood. The TCR was taken from a human donor in good health. Some clones in this sample may be carry-over from other donors' samples. The chain uses TRBV29-1 and TRBJ2-2, with D perhaps TRBD1 (5 bases). CDR3 sequence reads: CSVIRDTGELFF. In nucleotides, the CDR3 is TGCAGCGTTATCAGGGACACCGGGGAGCTGTTTTTT.